Listed here is a single TCR beta chain. This table comes from immunoSEQ multiplex PCR, and its TCRdb copy is limited to in-frame clones, with some not included. The sample yields 85,000 to 100,000 clones, 90% to 96% seen once. This CDR3 has 15 residues. The V end was cut by 2 bases, the J end by 5 bases, with 15 bases between. The germline CDR1 and CDR2 sequences are MGHDK and SYGVNS. This sample was taken from a study of technical replicates of blood from a few donors. The clonotype was recovered from a human donor in good health. This chain links TRBV25-1 with TRBJ2-5; TRBD1 is a possible D gene (6 bases). The sequenced sample was T cells isolated from PBMCs. CDR3 protein: CASSEGAGVGETQYF. CDR3 nucleotide sequence: TGTGCCAGCAGTGAAGGGGCAGGGGTGGGGGAGACCCAGTACTTC. Complete variable domain (other parts from reference TRBV25-1 and TRBJ2-5): EADIYQTPRYLVIGTGKKITLECSQTMGHDKMYWYQQDPGMELHLIHYSYGVNSTEKGDLSSESTVSRIRTEHFPLTLESARPSHTSQYLCASSEGAGVGETQYFGPGTRLLVL.